This T cell receptor beta chain came from a study of shared clonotypes between healthy human individuals. The overall study: A donor's plate count was three for CD4 naive and three for CD4 memory; CD8 naive had two and CD8 memory one.

The CDR3 consists of 11 residues. Trimming pared 2 bases from V and 8 bases from J, leaving 6 bases between. The germline gives CDR1 WSHSY, CDR2 SAAADI. Authors' analysis steps: Because ImmunoSEQ provided only junction sequences with no quality scores, the filtering differed. TCRdb keeps only in-frame clones here, not all; method: immunoSEQ multiplex PCR. V and J calls and clone size are given by that table; D and trimming were obtained from the DNA. The data hold hundreds of thousands of clones, with 90% to 95% observed a single time. As defined, naive CD8 cells were CD45RO-negative and positively selected for CCR7, with terminally differentiated effector memory CD45RA+ cells excluded. Study findings and constraints: Generally, naive subsets (rather than memory subsets) showed larger estimated richness.

Comments on this clone: Its target is not known.

The sequence was collected from a woman aged 25 to 39 in good health. The rearrangement joins TRBV10-2 to TRBJ1-1; D gene unclear. Sequencing used naive CD8+ T cells sorted from blood. The CDR3 DNA reads as TGCGCCAGCAGTGAGGGGCCCGAAGCTTTCTTT. This gives the protein CASSEGPEAFF.